Below, one TCR beta chain is given with its context. These data come from a study of CD8 T cells in Susac syndrome. It was with random hexamers that roughly 0.45 to 1 ug RNA was reverse transcribed. One entry per CDR3 protein results from TCRdb running MiXCR on the immunoSEQ multiplex PCR reads. Altogether 330,000 or so distinct CDR3 sequences are present, around 91% being singletons, with the ten largest covering roughly 0.17%. The CDR3 spans 14 residues. Looked up from germline, CDR1 is MDHEN and CDR2 is SYDVKM. V was clipped by 7 bases and J by 2 bases; unmatched bases: 6. Sequencing input: CD8+ T cells from PBMCs. This receptor was obtained from a human donor with multiple sclerosis. The gene calls are TRBV28 and TRBJ2-5, with 8 bases aligning to TRBD2. The DNA of the CDR3 is TGTGCCAGCACCTTAGCGGGGACACAAGAGACCCAGTACTTC. It encodes CASTLAGTQETQYF.